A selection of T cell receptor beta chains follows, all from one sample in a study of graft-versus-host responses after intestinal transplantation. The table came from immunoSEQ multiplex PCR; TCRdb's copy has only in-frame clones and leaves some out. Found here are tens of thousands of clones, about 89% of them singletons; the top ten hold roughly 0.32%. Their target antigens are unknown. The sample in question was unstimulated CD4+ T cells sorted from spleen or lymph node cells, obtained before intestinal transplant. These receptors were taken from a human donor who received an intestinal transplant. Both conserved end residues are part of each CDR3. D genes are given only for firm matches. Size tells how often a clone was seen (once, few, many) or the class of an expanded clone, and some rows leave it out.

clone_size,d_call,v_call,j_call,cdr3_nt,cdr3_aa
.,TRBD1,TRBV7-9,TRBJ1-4,TGTGCCAGCAGCCGGGACAGGGTTACCGAAAAACTGTTTTTT,CASSRDRVTEKLFF
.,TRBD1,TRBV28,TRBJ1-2,TGTGCCAGCAGTTCGCCTGGACAGGGCTCGAGCTATGGCTACACCTTC,CASSSPGQGSSYGYTF
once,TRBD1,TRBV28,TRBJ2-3,TGTGCCAGCAGTACGACCGGACAGGGGGAAACAGATACGCAGTATTTT,CASSTTGQGETDTQYF
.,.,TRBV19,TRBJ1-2,TGTGCCAGTAGTTACGGAACAGATTCATATGGCTACACCTTC,CASSYGTDSYGYTF
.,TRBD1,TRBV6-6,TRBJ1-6,TGTGCCAGCAGATATACAGGGGCCGATAATTCACCCCTCCACTTT,CASRYTGADNSPLHF
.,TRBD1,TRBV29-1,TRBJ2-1,TGCAGCGCAACCCTACCGGGACAGGGCTCCTACAATGAGCAGTTCTTC,CSATLPGQGSYNEQFF
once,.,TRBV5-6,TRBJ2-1,TGTGCCAGCAGCTTGGTTGTGGTCCACAGGGACAATGAGCAGTTCTTC,CASSLVVVHRDNEQFF
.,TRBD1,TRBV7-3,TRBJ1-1,TGTGCCAGCAGCCACAGGGGGGACACTGAAGCTTTCTTT,CASSHRGDTEAFF
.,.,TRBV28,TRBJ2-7,TGTGCCAGCAGTTTCATCCGGGACTCCCGGCGCGAGCAGTACTTC,CASSFIRDSRREQYF
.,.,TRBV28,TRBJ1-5,TGTGCCAGCAACAAGGGGGGGGGTCAGCCCCAGCATTTT,CASNKGGGQPQHF
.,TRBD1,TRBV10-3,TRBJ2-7,TGTGCCATCTGGGCGGGACAGGGGCGGGAGCAGTACTTC,CAIWAGQGREQYF
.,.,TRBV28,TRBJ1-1,TGTGCCAGCAGTTTATGGCAGTCGGGAGGGAACACTGAAGCTTTCTTT,CASSLWQSGGNTEAFF
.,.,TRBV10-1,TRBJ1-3,TGCGCCAGCCGGGGAGACTCTGGAAACACCATATATTTT,CASRGDSGNTIYF
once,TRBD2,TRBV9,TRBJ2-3,TGTGCCAGCAGCGTAGAAGCGGGGGGGAAGGGTACGCAGTATTTT,CASSVEAGGKGTQYF
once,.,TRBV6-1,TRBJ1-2,TGTGCCAGCAGTGAACTTCGTACTAGGCCGGGCTACACCTTC,CASSELRTRPGYTF
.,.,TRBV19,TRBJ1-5,TGTGCCAGTACTCGCAGGGAGGGGGTCGGACCCCAGCATTTT,CASTRREGVGPQHF
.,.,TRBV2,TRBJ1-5,TGTGCCAGCAGTGAACAGACAGGAGAACAGCCCCAGCATTTT,CASSEQTGEQPQHF
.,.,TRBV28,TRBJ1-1,TGTGCCAGCAGTAATGGACAGTATCGAGCTTTCTTT,CASSNGQYRAFF
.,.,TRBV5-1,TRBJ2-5,TGCGCCAGCAGCTTAACGGTCCAAGAGACCCAGTACTTC,CASSLTVQETQYF
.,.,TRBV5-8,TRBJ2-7,TGTGCCAGCAGCTTGGGTAGGAGGGGGCTCTACGAGCAGTACTTC,CASSLGRRGLYEQYF
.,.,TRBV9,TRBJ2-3,TGTGCCAGCAGCGCGACGCCGACAGGCCGGAGGGATACGCAGTATTTT,CASSATPTGRRDTQYF
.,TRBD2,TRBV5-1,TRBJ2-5,TGCGCCAGCAGCTTACTAGCGGATCAAGAGACCCAGTACTTC,CASSLLADQETQYF
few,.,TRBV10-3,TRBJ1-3,TGTGCCGCACGGACCGCGGGCTCTGGAAACACCATATATTTT,CAARTAGSGNTIYF